This entry features one T cell receptor beta chain sequence. Its antigen is not identified. The sample originates from a study of siplizumab effects on memory and regulatory T cells. Overall study results and limits: Of the proliferating CD4+ or CD8+ clones, roughly 75-95% lacked a naive or memory phenotype that could be assigned.

The assay was immunoSEQ multiplex PCR, and TCRdb's table has in-frame clones only and misses some. Of 100,000 or so clones listed, around 93% are singletons. This CDR3 is 16 amino acids long. Germline-derived CDR1 and CDR2 are SGDLS and YYNGEE. V was trimmed by 3 bases and J by 6 bases, leaving 18 bases between them. Input material: non-Treg CD4+ T cells sorted from blood. V and J are TRBV9 and TRBJ2-2, with D possibly being TRBD2 (7 bases). This TCR derives from a human donor in good health. For the CDR3, the DNA is TGTGCCAGCAGCGAGGGGGGGGCGAATGTCCCCGGGGAGCTGTTTTTT. Translating it yields CASSEGGANVPGELFF.